Shown below are 16 T cell receptor beta chains from a single sample sequenced in a study of shared clonotypes between healthy human individuals. This table comes from immunoSEQ multiplex PCR, and its TCRdb copy is limited to in-frame clones, with some not included. The sample yields 800,000 to 950,000 clones, about 96% seen once. Naive CD8 cells, CD45RO-negative and positively selected for CCR7, excluded terminally differentiated effector memory CD45RA+ cells. Source material: naive CD8+ T cells sorted from blood. Source of these receptors: a man younger than 40 in good health.

This clone showed up just a few times. V usage is TRBV7-6 and J usage is TRBJ1-5, with TRBD1 matching over 8 bases. Trimming at V came to 5 bases and at J to 7 bases, leaving 13 bases not matched to a gene. Germline V gene sequence: CDR1 SGHVS, CDR2 FNYEAQ. The CDR3 is made up of 16 amino acids. CDR3 protein: CASSASTPGGSQPQHF. CDR3 in DNA: TGTGCCAGCAGCGCTTCAACCCCAGGGGGCAGCCAGCCCCAGCATTTT.

In this sample, this clone turned up once. The chain joins TRBV29-1 to TRBJ2-3, with TRBD2 matching over 7 bases. The CDR3 has 19 residues. V was pared by 7 bases and J by 2 bases, with 24 bases of the junction left unmatched. Per the germline V gene, CDR1 is SQVTM and CDR2 is ANQGSEA. The CDR3 sequence: CSARLAPGGVAGYTDTQYF. The CDR3 DNA reads as TGCAGCGCCCGCTTGGCGCCTGGAGGGGTAGCGGGTTACACAGATACGCAGTATTTT.

This chain links TRBV4-1 with TRBJ2-7; D may correspond to TRBD1 or TRBD2 (5 bases each). Germline V gene lookup returns CDR1 MGHRA and CDR2 YSYEKL. The CDR3 has 17 amino acids. V lost 1 base and J 1 base, leaving 17 bases between the germline ends. CDR3 residues: CASSQGITKWGSYEQYF. In nucleotides, the CDR3 is TGCGCCAGCAGCCAAGGGATTACCAAATGGGGGTCCTACGAGCAGTACTTC.

This clone was detected only a few times. CDR3 sequence (DNA): TGTGCCAGCAGCGTAGGTAGGGCGACTGAAGCTTTCTTT. Its protein is CASSVGRATEAFF. The chain recombines TRBV9 with TRBJ1-1; D is undetermined. Deletions cut 0 bases from V and 5 bases from J, with 8 bases between. CDR3 length equals 13 residues. Germline loops: CDR1 SGDLS, CDR2 YYNGEE. Based on the CDR3 plus reference TRBV9 and TRBJ1-1, the full variable domain is DSGVTQTPKHLITATGQRVTLRCSPRSGDLSVYWYQQSLDQGLQFLIQYYNGEERAKGNILERFSAQQFPDLHSELNLSSLELGDSALYFCASSVGRATEAFFGQGTRLTVV.

V gene TRBV25-1 combines with J gene TRBJ2-5, with 9 positions matching TRBD2. The ends lost 3 bases at V and 5 bases at J; junction bases unmatched: 4. The CDR3 runs 14 residues. In germline, CDR1 is MGHDK, CDR2 SYGVNS. The CDR3 spells CASSESTSGETQYF. CDR3 bases: TGTGCCAGCAGTGAGTCAACTAGCGGGGAGACCCAGTACTTC.

The chain joins TRBV5-1 to TRBJ2-2; TRBD1 matches at 7 bases. Unmatched junction bases numbered 7, after V lost 4 bases and J lost 7 bases. The CDR3 consists of 14 residues. Germline CDR1 and CDR2: SGHRS and YFSETQ. The CDR3 loop is CASSLRQGLGELFF. The CDR3 coding sequence is TGCGCCAGCAGCCTTAGACAGGGTCTCGGGGAGCTGTTTTTT.

V gene TRBV29-1 combines with J gene TRBJ1-2; 12 nucleotides agree with TRBD1. The CDR3 length is 14 residues. Trimming removed 6 bases from V and 5 bases from J; junction bases left unmatched: 7. The V gene's germline CDR1 is SQVTM and CDR2 ANQGSEA. Written as DNA, the CDR3 is TGCAGCGTCGGGACAGGGGGCGATGGTTATGGCTACACCTTC. Translation gives CSVGTGGDGYGYTF.

The rearrangement uses TRBV21-1 and TRBJ2-1; TRBD1 is the table's D call and was not checked against the DNA. TRBV21-1 corresponds to a pseudogene. The CDR3 is 15 residues long. This CDR3 is CASSKYRGERSQQFF. CDR3 bases: TGTGCCAGCAGCAAATACAGGGGGGAGCGATCGCAGCAGTTCTTC.

The gene calls are TRBV7-6 and TRBJ2-7; no reliable D call. CDR1 and CDR2 from the germline V gene are SGHVS and FNYEAQ. The CDR3 totals 13 residues. V was shortened by 5 bases and J by 0 bases, with 8 bases between the two germline ends. In DNA form, the CDR3 reads TGTGCCAGCAGCCCGAGCAACTCCTACGAGCAGTACTTC. Protein sequence: CASSPSNSYEQYF. Combining the CDR3 with reference TRBV7-6 and TRBJ2-7 gives the whole variable domain GAGVSQSPRYKVTKRGQDVALRCDPISGHVSLYWYRQALGQGPEFLTYFNYEAQQDKSGLPNDRFSAERPEGSISTLTIQRTEQRDSAMYRCASSPSNSYEQYFGPGTRLTVT.

This sequence joins TRBV5-1 and TRBJ1-1; possible D gene TRBD1, 5 bases. The CDR3 has 15 residues. Germline V gene sequence: CDR1 SGHRS, CDR2 YFSETQ. V was trimmed by 0 bases and J by 1 base, leaving 10 bases between them. The DNA of the CDR3 is TGCGCCAGCAGCTTGGGTGGGGCCCGGAACACTGAAGCTTTCTTT. Encoded protein: CASSLGGARNTEAFF.

The chain has TRBV29-1 and TRBJ2-6; tentatively, D is TRBD1 or TRBD2 (5 bases each). Germline assignment: CDR1 SQVTM and CDR2 ANQGSEA. The CDR3 contains 19 residues. Trimming left V 0 bases short and J 1 base short, with 19 bases between. The CDR3 region has the DNA TGCAGCGTTGAAGAACTTGGGACGGAGAGGTCTTCTGGGGCCAACGTCCTGACTTTC. It translates to CSVEELGTERSSGANVLTF.

The gene calls are TRBV7-6 and TRBJ2-7; no reliable D call. This CDR3 has 13 residues. V was trimmed by 1 base and J by 6 bases, leaving 10 bases between them. The germline CDR1 and CDR2 sequences are SGHVS and FNYEAQ. CDR3 in amino acids: CASSLGQSGEQYF. For the CDR3, the DNA is TGTGCCAGCAGCTTAGGACAATCGGGCGAGCAGTACTTC.

This chain connects TRBV15 to TRBJ2-2; D could derive from TRBD1 or TRBD2 (5 bases each). The CDR3 length is 16 residues. CDR1 and CDR2 from the germline V gene are LNHNV and YYDKDF (reference sequence). V gave up 1 base and J gave up 6 bases, with 15 bases separating them. The CDR3 loop is CATSRVPGPSPGELFF. The CDR3, as DNA: TGTGCCACCAGCAGAGTCCCGGGACCATCACCCGGGGAGCTGTTTTTT. Variable domain in full (rest from reference TRBV15 and TRBJ2-2): DAMVIQNPRYQVTQFGKPVTLSCSQTLNHNVMYWYQQKSSQAPKLLFHYYDKDFNNEADTPDNFQSRRPNTSFCFLDIRSPGLGDTAMYLCATSRVPGPSPGELFFGEGSRLTVL.

This chain joins TRBV11-2 and TRBJ2-1; 13 bases are a match to TRBD2. Germline lookup yields CDR1 SGHAT and CDR2 FQNNGV. The junction had 8 bases not matched to a gene; V was cut back by 5 bases and J by 4 bases. The CDR3 is 17 residues long. The CDR3: CASSPGLAGERYNEQFF. CDR3 coding DNA: TGTGCCAGCAGCCCTGGACTAGCGGGAGAAAGGTACAATGAGCAGTTCTTC. Full variable domain (rest looked up from reference TRBV11-2 and TRBJ2-1): EAGVAQSPRYKIIEKRQSVAFWCNPISGHATLYWYQQILGQGPKLLIQFQNNGVVDDSQLPKDRFSAERLKGVDSTLKIQPAKLEDSAVYLCASSPGLAGERYNEQFFGPGTRLTVL.

This chain links TRBV5-1 with TRBJ1-1, with D tentatively TRBD1 (5 bases). The V gene lost 0 bases and the J gene lost 5 bases, with 17 bases spanning the gap. The CDR3 loop spans 16 amino acids. Germline assignment: CDR1 SGHRS and CDR2 YFSETQ. CDR3 sequence (DNA): TGCGCCAGCAGCTTGGGCGTCGGGCTGGGGGAGACTGAAGCTTTCTTT. It is translated as CASSLGVGLGETEAFF.

The chain links TRBV18 to TRBJ2-1; D gene unclear. Germline V gene lookup returns CDR1 KGHSH and CDR2 LQKENI. CDR3 length: 16 residues. Trimming stripped 3 bases from V and 0 bases from J, with 12 bases between. CDR3 residues: CASSPPRAGSYNEQFF. CDR3 bases: TGTGCCAGCTCACCTCCTCGGGCAGGCTCCTACAATGAGCAGTTCTTC. Combining the CDR3 with reference TRBV18 and TRBJ2-1 gives the whole variable domain NAGVMQNPRHLVRRRGQEARLRCSPMKGHSHVYWYRQLPEEGLKFMVYLQKENIIDESGMPKERFSAEFPKEGPSILRIQQVVRGDSAAYFCASSPPRAGSYNEQFFGPGTRLTVL.